Shown below are 2 T cell receptor beta chains from a single sample sequenced in a study of T-cell memory formation after mild COVID-19. Using its own MiXCR run on the 5' RACE reads, TCRdb lists one record per CDR3 protein. The data show about 110,000 distinct CDR3 sequences, about 15% seen once. Sequenced input: PBMCs or a T cell subset sorted from them (not recorded which). The source of these receptors is an adult woman who had mild COVID-19 (a few samples of this study predate the infection). Cell type and time point are not known.

The rearrangement joins TRBV9 to TRBJ1-3; no firm D call. The germline CDR1 and CDR2 sequences are SGDLS and YYNGEE. Trimming left V 6 bases short and J 0 bases short, with 10 bases between. This CDR3 is 14 amino acids long. CDR3 amino acids: CASKASGSGNTIYF. DNA for the CDR3: TGTGCCAGCAAGGCATCTGGCTCTGGAAACACCATATATTTT. Based on the CDR3 plus reference TRBV9 and TRBJ1-3, the full variable domain is DSGVTQTPKHLITATGQRVTLRCSPRSGDLSVYWYQQSLDQGLQFLIQYYNGEERAKGNILERFSAQQFPDLHSELNLSSLELGDSALYFCASKASGSGNTIYFGEGSWLTVV.

This clonotype has more than one count but fewer than ten. The V call is TRBV9, the J call TRBJ1-6; unclear D gene. Germline assignment: CDR1 SGDLS and CDR2 YYNGEE. The CDR3 runs 14 residues. V lost 0 bases to trimming and J lost 8 bases, with 9 bases between them. This CDR3 is CASSVASAYSPLHF. The CDR3 nucleotides read TGTGCCAGCAGCGTAGCTTCAGCCTATTCACCCCTCCACTTT.